This TCR beta chain was identified in a study of blood T cell repertoires in COVID-19. Profiling relied on immunoSEQ multiplex PCR, and the TCRdb table lists in-frame clones only, not all of them. The sample consists of some 300,000 clones, 70% to 90% of them appearing once. Between the trimmed V and J ends, which lost 4 bases and 5 bases, there was a span of 9 bases. Germline V CDR1 and CDR2: SGDLS, YYNGEE. The CDR3 extends over 13 amino acids. The source of this sequence is a woman between 65 and 79 years old with COVID-19, enrolled during active disease. Sequenced sample: peripheral blood. J is TRBJ2-2 and V is TRBV9, with D uncertain. The CDR3 DNA follows: TGTGCCAGCAGCCCCCCGGTGACCGGGGAGCTGTTTTTT. Its protein is CASSPPVTGELFF.